Presented here are 7 T cell receptor beta chains from one specimen sequenced in a study of shared clonotypes between healthy human individuals. In the naive CD8 group, cells lacked CD45RO and were positively selected for CCR7, so terminally differentiated effector memory CD45RA+ cells were left out. Repertoires were generated with immunoSEQ multiplex PCR, while TCRdb's copy carries only in-frame clones and drops some. The sample lists just over 2,000,000 clones, just under 95% occurring once. Sample: naive CD8+ T cells sorted from blood. The receptors were sampled from a young man in good health.

The chain joins TRBV30 to TRBJ2-5, with 7 bases aligning to TRBD1. The CDR3 has 13 residues. Looked up from germline, CDR1 is GTSNPN and CDR2 is SVGIG (reference sequence). J gave up 3 bases and V 6 bases, and 7 bases lay outside the gene matches. CDR3 in amino acids: CACIQGIEETQYF. The CDR3 DNA sequence: TGTGCCTGTATACAGGGGATAGAAGAGACCCAGTACTTC.

The J gene is TRBJ2-1, the V gene TRBV28, with 8 bases identical to TRBD2. The ends lost 5 bases at V and 1 base at J; junction bases unmatched: 4. The CDR3 is made up of 15 amino acids. Germline CDR1 MDHEN, CDR2 SYDVKM. CDR3 sequence (DNA): TGTGCCAGCAGTCCCGGCGGGGGGTCCTACAATGAGCAGTTCTTC. It is translated as CASSPGGGSYNEQFF. Full variable domain (missing parts from reference TRBV28 and TRBJ2-1): DVKVTQSSRYLVKRTGEKVFLECVQDMDHENMFWYRQDPGLGLRLIYFSYDVKMKEKGDIPEGYSVSREKKERFSLILESASTNQTSMYLCASSPGGGSYNEQFFGPGTRLTVL.

Note on this clone: Its ends do not fully match the called genes, so a read error is possible. The chain couples TRBV5-1 to TRBJ2-1; 11 bases are shared with TRBD1. There are 16 residues in the CDR3. CDR1 and CDR2 from the germline V gene are SGHRS and YFSETQ. The CDR3 region has the DNA TGCGCCAGCAGCTCAAAGGACAGGGGGCTCGAGGCCCGCGAAATCTTC. It is translated as CASSSKDRGLEAREIF.

The chain carries TRBV6-5 and TRBJ1-4, with D unclear. The CDR3 totals 16 residues. The germline V gene has CDR1 MNHEY and CDR2 SVGAGI. Trimming removed 0 bases from V and 6 bases from J, with 14 bases in between. CDR3: CASSYSYGPFDEKLFF. The CDR3, as DNA: TGTGCCAGCAGTTACTCTTACGGACCTTTCGATGAAAAACTGTTTTTT.

The chain links TRBV5-6 to TRBJ2-7; 7 positions match TRBD1. The germline gives CDR1 SGHDT, CDR2 YYEEEE. Germline trimming cut 0 bases from V and 4 bases from J; bases unmatched to any gene: 4. The CDR3 sequence is 14 residues long. CDR3 region: CASSLEGGEYEQYF. As DNA, the CDR3 is TGTGCCAGCAGCTTGGAAGGGGGCGAGTACGAGCAGTACTTC.

The J gene is TRBJ2-7, the V gene TRBV29-1; 8 bases fit TRBD1. This CDR3 is 14 amino acids long. J was trimmed by 3 bases and V by 6 bases; bases with no gene match: 10. Germline CDR1 SQVTM, CDR2 ANQGSEA. CDR3 residues: CSVQPVGQGYEQYF. DNA for the CDR3: TGCAGCGTCCAGCCCGTCGGACAGGGCTACGAGCAGTACTTC.

On this clone: Distinct nucleotide sequences in the sample also encode this CDR3. This sequence joins TRBV28 and TRBJ1-5; D gene unclear. The CDR3 has 13 amino acids. V was trimmed by 5 bases and J by 0 bases, leaving 5 bases between them. Germline assignment: CDR1 MDHEN and CDR2 SYDVKM. Here the CDR3 reads CASSQVSNQPQHF. In DNA, the CDR3 is TGTGCCAGCAGTCAAGTTAGCAATCAGCCCCAGCATTTT.